What follows are 8 T cell receptor beta chains derived from one specimen sequenced in a study of cytomegalovirus exposure and HLA in healthy donors. Use of 60 Vbeta and 13 Jbeta primers characterized the PCR. Profiled with immunoSEQ multiplex PCR; TCRdb holds only in-frame clones, not every one. The repertoire table contains 150,000 to 200,000 clones. The sample comprised PBMCs. The source is a boy aged 10-17 years in good health and CMV-seronegative.

The V and J genes are TRBV7-9 and TRBJ2-7, with 7 positions matching TRBD1. The CDR3 has 17 residues. Germline CDR1 reads SEHNR; CDR2 reads FQNEAQ (reference sequence). V dropped 5 bases and J dropped 3; count of bases not matched to a gene: 16. The DNA of the CDR3 is TGTGCCAGCAGCGCACCTCCCGGGACAGAATTCTTCTACGAGCAGTACTTC. This encodes CASSAPPGTEFFYEQYF.

This chain joins TRBV30 and TRBJ1-6, with TRBD1 matching over 9 bases. The CDR3 contains 18 residues. The junction had 7 bases not matched to a gene; V was cut back by 1 base and J by 0 bases. Looked up from germline, CDR1 is GTSNPN and CDR2 is SVGIG (reference sequence). DNA of the CDR3: TGTGCCTGGAGTGGGGGACAGGGTAGGAGCTCCTATAATTCACCCCTCCACTTT. Translated: CAWSGGQGRSSYNSPLHF.

This chain links TRBV5-1 with TRBJ2-7; 8 positions agree with TRBD1. In germline, CDR1 is SGHRS, CDR2 YFSETQ. There are 14 residues in the CDR3. V gave up 4 bases and J gave up 3 bases; unmatched junction bases: 6. The DNA of the CDR3 is TGCGCCAGCAGCCGGACAGGGTCGGACTACGAGCAGTACTTC. Translation: CASSRTGSDYEQYF.

The CDR3 sequence is CASSYTIGGDGKLFF. CDR3 sequence (DNA): TGTGCCAGCAGTTACACGATAGGGGGGGACGGAAAACTGTTTTTT. This rearrangement joins TRBV6-5 to TRBJ1-4, with D perhaps TRBD1 (6 bases). Germline V gene data show CDR1 as MNHEY and CDR2 as SVGAGI. The CDR3 is made up of 15 amino acids. Deletions cut 2 bases from V and 10 bases from J, with 17 bases between.

The genes are TRBV4-1 and TRBJ2-3; tentatively, D is TRBD2 (5 bases). V lost 4 bases and J 6 bases, leaving 11 bases between the germline ends. The germline gives CDR1 MGHRA, CDR2 YSYEKL. The CDR3 extends over 13 amino acids. This chain's CDR3 is CASSLGLPDTQYF. The CDR3 bases are TGCGCCAGCAGCCTCGGACTTCCCGATACGCAGTATTTT.

The J gene is TRBJ1-2, the V gene TRBV9; D is uncertain. The CDR3 covers 13 residues. Germline CDR1 SGDLS, CDR2 YYNGEE. Deletions cut 4 bases from V and 10 bases from J, with 17 bases between. The CDR3 DNA follows: TGTGCCAGCAGCCCCCGAAGCCACGGGGACTACACCTTC. Translating gives CASSPRSHGDYTF.

The chain is built from TRBV19 and TRBJ1-5; D may be TRBD1 (6 bases). Germline assignment: CDR1 LNHDA and CDR2 SQIVND (reference sequence). CDR3 length: 17 amino acids. Trimming shortened V by 2 bases and J by 0 bases, and 14 bases separated the two germline ends. As DNA, the CDR3 is TGTGCCAGTAGTATAACAGGGTCCCGATATAGCAATCAGCCCCAGCATTTT. This codes for CASSITGSRYSNQPQHF. The variable domain in full, completed from reference TRBV19 and TRBJ1-5, reads DGGITQSPKYLFRKEGQNVTLSCEQNLNHDAMYWYRQDPGQGLRLIYYSQIVNDFQKGDIAEGYSVSREKKESFPLTVTSAQKNPTAFYLCASSITGSRYSNQPQHFGDGTRLSIL.

The V and J genes are TRBV6-6 and TRBJ1-4; D not resolved. This CDR3 comprises 13 residues. V was clipped by 5 bases and J by 2 bases, with 6 bases between them. Germline CDR1 reads MNHNY; CDR2 reads SVGAGI (reference sequence). This chain's CDR3 is CASSPQTNEKLFF. In DNA, the CDR3 is TGTGCCAGCAGTCCACAGACTAATGAAAAACTGTTTTTT.